Below, one TCR beta chain is given with its context. The repertoire was sequenced with immunoSEQ multiplex PCR; TCRdb's copy has only in-frame clones and lacks some. This repertoire shows 48,000 or so clones, approximately 91% found once; its top ten account for 6% to 8%. Any history of autoimmune disease or systemic immunosuppression disqualified patients. This entry belongs to a study of OX40 agonist ivuxolimab in advanced cancers. The CDR3 extends over 16 amino acids. Germline V gene data show CDR1 as SGHRS and CDR2 as YFSETQ. J was trimmed by 6 bases and V by 4 bases; bases with no gene match: 11.

The receptor comes from an adult with an advanced solid tumor such as melanoma, head and neck, liver or kidney cancer. The chain employs TRBV5-1 and TRBJ1-1, with TRBD1 matching 11 bases. The material was CD4+ or CD8+ T cells sorted from blood, obtained in a trial of the OX40 agonist ivuxolimab. CDR3 loop: CASSTRTGGVSPEAFF. As DNA, the CDR3 is TGCGCCAGCAGCACCCGGACAGGGGGCGTCTCCCCTGAAGCTTTCTTT. Together with reference TRBV5-1 and TRBJ1-1, the CDR3 gives the full variable domain: KAGVTQTPRYLIKTRGQQVTLSCSPISGHRSVSWYQQTPGQGLQFLFEYFSETQRNKGNFPGRFSGRQFSNSRSEMNVSTLELGDSALYLCASSTRTGGVSPEAFFGQGTRLTVV.